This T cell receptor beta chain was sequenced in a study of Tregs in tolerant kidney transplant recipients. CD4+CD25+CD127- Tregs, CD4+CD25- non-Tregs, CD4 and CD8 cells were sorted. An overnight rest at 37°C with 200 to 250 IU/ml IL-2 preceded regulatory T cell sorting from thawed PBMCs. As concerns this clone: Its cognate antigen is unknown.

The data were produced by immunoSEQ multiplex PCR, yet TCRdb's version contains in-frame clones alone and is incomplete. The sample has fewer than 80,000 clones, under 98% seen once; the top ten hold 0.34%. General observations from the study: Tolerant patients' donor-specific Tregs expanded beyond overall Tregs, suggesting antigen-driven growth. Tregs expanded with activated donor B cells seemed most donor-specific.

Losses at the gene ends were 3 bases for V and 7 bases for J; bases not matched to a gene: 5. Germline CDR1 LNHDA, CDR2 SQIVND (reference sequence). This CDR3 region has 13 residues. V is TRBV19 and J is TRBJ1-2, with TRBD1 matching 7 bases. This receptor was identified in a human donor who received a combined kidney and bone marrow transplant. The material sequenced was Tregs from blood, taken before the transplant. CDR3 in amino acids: CASSIEGAGGYTF. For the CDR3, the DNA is TGTGCCAGTAGTATTGAGGGGGCGGGTGGCTACACCTTC.